These 14 T cell receptor beta chains originate from one sample sequenced in a study of shared T cell receptors in the human thymus (TCRdb year 2021). The method was the immunoSEQ multiplex PCR assay. TCRdb provides this immuneACCESS table in a form limited to in-frame rearrangements. Some clones are lacking; in checked studies, under half of them reflect an unresolved V gene, and why the rest are absent is not known. The sample has approximately 730,000 clones on record, approximately 85% of them singletons. Over 0.008% of the sample goes to the ten largest clones. This same sample was also part of a study on human thymus T cells.

Specimen: thymocytes. The origin of the receptors is a girl under three years old with a congenital heart defect. Donor details come from another sample of the same person, matched by shared clones.

The V and J genes are TRBV21-1 and TRBJ2-2; TRBD2 was called by the table and not checked on the DNA. TRBV21-1 represents a pseudogene. The CDR3 sequence is 20 residues long. CDR3 region: CASSKDERGIPGENTGELFF. The CDR3, as DNA: TGTGCCAGCAGCAAAGACGAGAGAGGTATTCCGGGGGAGAACACCGGGGAGCTGTTTTTT.

The chain uses TRBV2 and TRBJ2-2; 8 nucleotides align to TRBD1. The CDR3 loop spans 13 amino acids. Losses at the gene ends were 7 bases for V and 6 bases for J; bases not matched to a gene: 4. Germline V gives CDR1 SNHLY, CDR2 FYNNEI. The CDR3 spells CASNQGAPGELFF. The CDR3 DNA reads as TGTGCCAGCAACCAGGGGGCCCCCGGGGAGCTGTTTTTT.

The CDR3 nucleotides are TGTGCCAGCAGTCAACGTGTTGAGGGCCCGTACAATGAGCAGTTCTTC. The encoded protein is CASSQRVEGPYNEQFF. The chain recombines TRBV28 with TRBJ2-1; perhaps TRBD2 as D (5 bases). Between the trimmed V and J ends, which lost 5 bases and 4 bases, there was a span of 18 bases. The CDR3 totals 16 residues. Germline V gene sequence: CDR1 MDHEN, CDR2 SYDVKM.

V gene TRBV2 combines with J gene TRBJ2-1; D unclear. Per the germline V gene, CDR1 is SNHLY and CDR2 is FYNNEI. The V end lost 0 bases, the J end lost 4 bases, and 4 bases lay between the germline ends. This CDR3 region has 13 residues. DNA of the CDR3: TGTGCCAGCAGTGAAGCCAGGTACAATGAGCAGTTCTTC. It yields the protein CASSEARYNEQFF.

This chain joins TRBV28 and TRBJ2-1, with no clear D. Between the trimmed V and J ends, which lost 7 bases and 2 bases, there was a span of 9 bases. CDR3 length equals 13 residues. The germline gives CDR1 MDHEN, CDR2 SYDVKM. CDR3 sequence reads: CASKVGAYNEQFF. The CDR3 DNA follows: TGTGCCAGCAAAGTAGGAGCCTACAATGAGCAGTTCTTC.

The J gene is TRBJ2-1, the V gene TRBV9; D possibly corresponds to TRBD2 (5 bases). The V end was cut by 0 bases, the J end by 10 bases, with 5 bases between. The germline CDR1 and CDR2 sequences are SGDLS and YYNGEE. The CDR3 is 11 amino acids. CDR3 sequence reads: CASSVAGEQFF. CDR3 nucleotide sequence: TGTGCCAGCAGCGTAGCGGGAGAGCAGTTCTTC.

A single count supports this clone. The chain carries TRBV19 and TRBJ2-3, with a tentative D call TRBD1 (7 bases). V dropped 0 bases and J dropped 6 bases, with 16 bases sitting between them. The CDR3 is 16 amino acids. Germline V gene data show CDR1 as LNHDA and CDR2 as SQIVND (reference sequence). CDR3 in amino acids: CASSIDGQGGLDTQYF. The CDR3 DNA reads TGTGCCAGTAGTATAGATGGGCAGGGGGGTCTGGATACGCAGTATTTT.

V gene TRBV19 combines with J gene TRBJ1-1; no clear D. The CDR3 has 12 amino acids. Germline V gives CDR1 LNHDA, CDR2 SQIVND (reference sequence). V shed 9 bases and J shed 4 bases, with 12 bases lying between them. In DNA form, the CDR3 reads TGTGCCAGCCGGGAGGTAGGCACTGAAGCTTTCTTT. It translates to CASREVGTEAFF.

This clone showed up just once. The chain is built from TRBV12-5 and TRBJ2-1; 13 positions agree with TRBD2. With V trimmed by 2 bases and J by 5 bases, 15 bases remained unmatched. The CDR3 totals 20 residues. Germline V gene sequence: CDR1 LGHNT, CDR2 FRNRAP. As DNA, the CDR3 is TGTGCTAGTGGTTTGACACCCCCCTCACTAGCGGGGGGGCGGAACAATGAGCAGTTCTTC. Its protein is CASGLTPPSLAGGRNNEQFF.

The chain recombines TRBV25-1 with TRBJ2-1; D call uncertain. Trimming removed 3 bases from V and 5 bases from J, with 11 bases in between. Per the germline V gene, CDR1 is MGHDK and CDR2 is SYGVNS. The CDR3 length is 14 residues. The CDR3 region is CASSDKQSHNEQFF. The CDR3 DNA reads as TGTGCCAGCAGTGACAAACAGTCCCACAATGAGCAGTTCTTC.

This sequence joins TRBV9 and TRBJ2-3; possible D gene TRBD2, 6 bases. The CDR3 covers 15 residues. Trimming removed 4 bases at V and 0 bases at J, with 12 bases between. CDR1 and CDR2 from the germline V gene are SGDLS and YYNGEE. CDR3 sequence reads: CASSSGTSSTDTQYF. Written as DNA, the CDR3 is TGTGCCAGCAGCAGTGGGACTTCTAGCACAGATACGCAGTATTTT. The complete variable domain, with remaining parts taken from reference TRBV9 and TRBJ2-3, reads DSGVTQTPKHLITATGQRVTLRCSPRSGDLSVYWYQQSLDQGLQFLIQYYNGEERAKGNILERFSAQQFPDLHSELNLSSLELGDSALYFCASSSGTSSTDTQYFGPGTRLTVL.

The CDR3 sequence is CASTPGLAGAYNEQFF. The CDR3 coding sequence is TGTGCCAGCACCCCGGGACTAGCGGGGGCGTACAATGAGCAGTTCTTC. The genes are TRBV27 and TRBJ2-1, with TRBD2 matching 14 bases. Germline CDR1 MNHEY, CDR2 SMNVEV (reference sequence). The CDR3 spans 16 residues. The V gene end was trimmed by 7 bases and the J gene end by 4 bases; junction bases not matched to a gene: 6.

The chain combines TRBV28 with TRBJ1-5, with unresolved D. The CDR3 is made up of 15 amino acids. V was trimmed by 10 bases and J by 3 bases, leaving 19 bases between them. Germline assignment: CDR1 MDHEN and CDR2 SYDVKM. CDR3 coding DNA: TGTGCCACCAAAGCCCGAGAAATTCCCAATCAGCCCCAGCATTTT. This translates into CATKAREIPNQPQHF. Using reference TRBV28 and TRBJ1-5 for the parts outside the CDR3, the full variable domain is DVKVTQSSRYLVKRTGEKVFLECVQDMDHENMFWYRQDPGLGLRLIYFSYDVKMKEKGDIPEGYSVSREKKERFSLILESASTNQTSMYLCATKAREIPNQPQHFGDGTRLSIL.

This chain connects TRBV7-6 to TRBJ1-2; D may be TRBD1 (5 bases). CDR3 length: 14 amino acids. Germline-derived CDR1 and CDR2 are SGHVS and FNYEAQ. The V end lost 5 bases, the J end lost 6 bases, and 16 bases lay between the germline ends. As DNA, the CDR3 is TGTGCCAGCAGCCCCAGGGTTAAGGAAGATGGCTACACCTTC. It yields the protein CASSPRVKEDGYTF.